This is a list of T cell receptor beta chains from one sample in a study of a mutant IDH1 vaccine in newly diagnosed glioma. The antigens of these receptors remain unknown. TCRdb's table, derived via immunoSEQ multiplex PCR, lists solely in-frame clones and lacks some. The sample has 40,000 or so clones, around 83% seen once. Here the sequenced sample was PBMCs, taken from a glioma patient whose treatment included an IDH1 peptide vaccine. The source is a man aged 40-50 years with glioma. The CDR3 runs from the conserved cysteine through the conserved F or W. D genes are given only for firm matches.

>TRBJ1-2|TRBD1|TRBV6-5
TGTGCCAGCAGCCCTGGGACAGGGGCCCTCGGCTACACCTTC
CASSPGTGALGYTF
>TRBJ1-4|-|TRBV6-1
TGTGCCAGCAGGGAATGGACCACAACTAATGAAAAACTGTTTTTT
CASREWTTTNEKLFF
>TRBJ2-2|-|TRBV5-1
TGCGCCAGCAGCTCCCAGGGCGTGGTGAACACCGGGGAGCTGTTTTTT
CASSSQGVVNTGELFF
>TRBJ2-7|-|TRBV4-2
TGTGCCAGCAGCCAAGGGGCGGGCGATGGGCAGTACTTC
CASSQGAGDGQYF
>TRBJ2-7|TRBD2|TRBV25-1
TGTGCCAGCAGTGACTCTAGCGGGATGGGCTACGAGCAGTACTTC
CASSDSSGMGYEQYF
>TRBJ1-1|-|TRBV6-5
TGTGCCAGCACCCCGACGGGGAGGATGGACACTGAAGCTTTCTTT
CASTPTGRMDTEAFF
>TRBJ2-7|-|TRBV7-9
TGTGCCAGCAGCTTAGGCAGGGCATCCTACGAGCAGTACTTC
CASSLGRASYEQYF
>TRBJ2-2|TRBD2|TRBV7-9
TGTGCCAGCAGGAAAGCGGGAGTCCCGGCAGGGGAGCTGTTTTTT
CASRKAGVPAGELFF
>TRBJ1-2|-|TRBV21-1
TGTGCCAGCAGCAAAGACAGATCTAACTATGGCTACACCTTC
CASSKDRSNYGYTF
>TRBJ2-3|-|TRBV5-8
TGTGCCAGCAGCTTGGCCCAACTGGGAGCAGATACGCAGTATTTT
CASSLAQLGADTQYF
>TRBJ2-7|-|TRBV4-2
TGTGCCAGCAGCCAAGGAGGCAACCTCTACGAGCAGTACTTC
CASSQGGNLYEQYF